What follows are 11 T cell receptor beta chains derived from one specimen sequenced in a study of blood T cell repertoires in COVID-19. Sequenced by immunoSEQ multiplex PCR; TCRdb stores in-frame clones only, minus some. The sample gives about 130,000 clones, approximately 85% of which show up once; roughly 4.9% is in the top ten. The specimen was peripheral blood. Every receptor here comes from a human donor in a cohort sampled during active COVID-19.

This rearrangement joins TRBV11-2 to TRBJ2-3; 8 bases map to TRBD2. Trimming at V came to 2 bases and at J to 2 bases, leaving 3 bases not matched to a gene. The CDR3 covers 15 residues. The germline V gene encodes CDR1 SGHAT and CDR2 FQNNGV. The CDR3 loop reads CASSLREGDTDTQYF. Written as DNA, the CDR3 is TGTGCCAGCAGCTTACGGGAGGGTGACACAGATACGCAGTATTTT.

The CDR3 bases are TGTGCCAGCAGTGTAGAGGAAAAACTGTTTTTT. Amino acids: CASSVEEKLFF. The chain has TRBV28 and TRBJ1-4, with D unclear. There are 11 residues in the CDR3. V shed 5 bases and J shed 8 bases, with 6 bases lying between them. The germline CDR1 and CDR2 sequences are MDHEN and SYDVKM.

The rearrangement links TRBV18 to TRBJ1-3, with D unclear. This CDR3 has 15 amino acids. V was pared by 1 base and J by 4 bases, with 11 bases between. Germline-derived CDR1 and CDR2 are KGHSH and LQKENI. This chain's CDR3 is CASSPRGWYGNTIYF. CDR3 bases: TGTGCCAGCTCACCACGAGGGTGGTACGGAAACACCATATATTTT.

The V gene is TRBV5-1, the J gene TRBJ1-1; 10 bases are shared with TRBD1. The germline V gene has CDR1 SGHRS and CDR2 YFSETQ. The CDR3 is 15 residues long. The trim removed 3 bases at V and 5 bases at J, leaving 7 bases unmatched. For the CDR3, the DNA is TGCGCCAGCAGCTCAAATCCGGGACAGGGGACTGAAGCTTTCTTT. This translates into CASSSNPGQGTEAFF. The full variable domain, rest sourced from reference TRBV5-1 and TRBJ1-1, is KAGVTQTPRYLIKTRGQQVTLSCSPISGHRSVSWYQQTPGQGLQFLFEYFSETQRNKGNFPGRFSGRQFSNSRSEMNVSTLELGDSALYLCASSSNPGQGTEAFFGQGTRLTVV.

The gene calls are TRBV20-1 and TRBJ2-7; D is undetermined. The germline V and J ends were trimmed by 3 bases and 9 bases, with 12 bases remaining between them. CDR3 length equals 11 residues. Germline CDR1 and CDR2: DFQATT and SNEGSKA (reference sequence). CDR3 DNA sequence: TGCAGTGCTAGTCCTGAATGCGGGCAGTACTTC. Its protein product is CSASPECGQYF.

V is TRBV4-1 and J is TRBJ1-1; 7 nucleotides agree with TRBD1. This CDR3 has 16 amino acids. V was pared by 6 bases and J by 4 bases, with 14 bases of the junction left unmatched. CDR1 is MGHRA, CDR2 YSYEKL, per germline. In DNA form, the CDR3 reads TGCGCCAGCAGTCCGACCGACAGGGTAGCTGTCACTGAAGCTTTCTTT. Translation: CASSPTDRVAVTEAFF.

This clone was observed a few times. The chain is built from TRBV5-1 and TRBJ1-5; 10 positions agree with TRBD1. From germline, CDR1 is SGHRS and CDR2 YFSETQ. V lost 4 bases to trimming and J lost 1 base; unmatched junction nucleotides: 2. This CDR3 contains 15 residues. The CDR3 bases are TGCGCCAGCAGCCCGGGACAGGGGAGCAATCAGCCCCAGCATTTT. Its translation is CASSPGQGSNQPQHF.

The rearrangement links TRBV24-1 to TRBJ2-3, with no clear D. The germline V gene has CDR1 KGHDR and CDR2 SFDVKD. V dropped 3 bases and J dropped 5 bases, with 11 bases sitting between them. This CDR3 has 14 residues. CDR3 loop: CATSDPGLEDTQYF. In DNA, the CDR3 is TGTGCCACCAGTGATCCAGGTTTAGAAGATACGCAGTATTTT.

Written as DNA, the CDR3 is TGTGCCAGCAGCTTGAGTGCGGGAGGAGTAGATACGCAGTATTTT. This sequence encodes CASSLSAGGVDTQYF. The chain combines TRBV5-6 with TRBJ2-3; 8 bases fit TRBD2. The CDR3 totals 15 residues. Germline CDR1 SGHDT, CDR2 YYEEEE. The V and J ends lost 1 base and 5 bases, in that order; junction bases with no gene match: 6.

V is TRBV5-1 and J is TRBJ2-1; 10 bases align to TRBD2. Germline CDR1 SGHRS, CDR2 YFSETQ. This CDR3 spans 16 amino acids. V lost 1 base, J lost 5 bases, and 6 bases stayed unmatched. The CDR3 DNA reads as TGCGCCAGCAGCTTGAGCGGGAGGGCCGTTAACAATGAGCAGTTCTTC. It yields the protein CASSLSGRAVNNEQFF.

The J gene is TRBJ2-7, the V gene TRBV5-1, with 7 bases identical to TRBD2. This CDR3 is 14 amino acids long. V shed 4 bases, J shed 0 bases, and the junction held 4 bases outside the gene matches. The V gene's germline CDR1 is SGHRS and CDR2 YFSETQ. The CDR3 reads CASSAGTISYEQYF. CDR3 DNA: TGCGCCAGCAGCGCCGGGACTATCTCCTACGAGCAGTACTTC.